A single sample gave rise to the 17 T cell receptor beta chains below, sequenced in a study of T cells in women clearing cervical HPV infection. Here immunoSEQ multiplex PCR was the method, and the copy in TCRdb shows in-frame clones only, minus some. In all, the sample yields around 30,000 clones. Sequenced material: blood buffy coat. The receptors here all came from a woman between 18 and 70 years old with a cervical HPV16 infection that either progressed to CIN3+ or cleared (not recorded which).

Regarding this clone: Read sequence stops 3 residues before the CDR3 end, and the germline J gene provides the missing end. The chain couples TRBV7-9 to TRBJ1-2, with D tentatively TRBD1 (6 bases). Germline assignment: CDR1 SEHNR and CDR2 FQNEAQ (reference sequence). The length of the CDR3 is 12 residues. The part of the CDR3 DNA that was read is TGTGCCAGCACAGGGGAGGAAAGGGAC. It is translated as CASTGEERD. The full CDR3 is CASTGEERDYTF.

Comments on this clone: Coverage ceases 3 residues before the CDR3 finishes, and the germline J gene fills in the end. This rearrangement joins TRBV5-1 to TRBJ2-3; 11 positions agree with TRBD2. The CDR3 spans 17 residues. Germline V gives CDR1 SGHRS, CDR2 YFSETQ. The V and J ends lost 0 bases and 3 bases, in that order; junction bases with no gene match: 6. The DNA read from the CDR3 is TGCGCCAGCAGCTTGGGTGTAGCGGGGGGGCGAACAGATACG. Protein product: CASSLGVAGGRTDT. The complete CDR3 sequence is CASSLGVAGGRTDTQYF.

Turning to this clone: The missing CDR3 end, 3 residues past where the read stops, is filled in from the germline J gene. The chain recombines TRBV7-9 with TRBJ1-2; D gene ambiguous. This CDR3 spans 14 amino acids. Germline lookup yields CDR1 SEHNR and CDR2 FQNEAQ (reference sequence). The sequenced part of the CDR3 DNA is TGTGCCAGCAGCTGGAGTGGCGGGAGAAATGAC. Protein product: CASSWSGGRND. The complete CDR3 reads CASSWSGGRNDYTF.

To note about this clone: The read ends 3 residues before the CDR3 terminus; that terminus is restored from the germline J gene. This sequence joins TRBV29-1 and TRBJ2-2; 7 bases are a match to TRBD1. CDR3 size: 12 residues. The trim removed 6 bases at V and 4 bases at J, leaving 2 bases unmatched. Germline loops: CDR1 SQVTM, CDR2 ANQGSEA. CDR3 loop: CSVDRATGELFF. The CDR3 bases that were read are TGCAGCGTCGACAGGGCCACCGGGGAG.

CDR3 bases read: TGTGCCAGCAAGAGGGGGATGGACAGCAATCAGCCG. It encodes CASKRGMDSNQP. The whole CDR3 sequence is CASKRGMDSNQPQYF. V gene TRBV6-2 or TRBV6-3 combines with J gene TRBJ2-3; a weak D match, TRBD1 (6 bases). From the germline J gene comes the end of the CDR3, since the read stops 3 residues before it. Germline loops: CDR1 MNHEY, CDR2 SVGEGT. The CDR3 sequence is 15 residues long.

Notes on this clone: The CDR3 end lies 3 residues beyond the end of the read and is filled in from the germline J gene. This sequence joins TRBV19 and TRBJ2-4; 8 bases fit TRBD2. CDR1 is LNHDA, CDR2 SQIVND, per germline (reference sequence). The length of the CDR3 is 15 residues. Here the CDR3 reads CASKSGGETHYGQYF. Incomplete CDR3 DNA: TGTGCCAGTAAGTCGGGAGGGGAAACCCACTATGGT. Drawing the rest from reference TRBV19 and TRBJ2-4, the complete variable domain is DGGITQSPKYLFRKEGQNVTLSCEQNLNHDAMYWYRQDPGQGLRLIYYSQIVNDFQKGDIAEGYSVSREKKESFPLTVTSAQKNPTAFYLCASKSGGETHYGQYFGAGTRLSVL.

Details on this clone: From the germline J gene comes the end of the CDR3, since the read stops 3 residues before it. The chain has TRBV15 and TRBJ1-1; D not certain. Trimming cost V 0 bases and J 4 bases, with 9 bases left between them. Looked up from germline, CDR1 is LNHNV and CDR2 is YYDKDF (reference sequence). There are 14 residues in the CDR3. The CDR3 is CATSRDPGVTEAFF. Incomplete CDR3 DNA: TGTGCCACCAGCAGAGATCCCGGGGTCACTGAA.

The covered CDR3 bases are TGTGCCTGCCGAGCCGGGACTAGCTACAATGAG. This encodes CACRAGTSYNE. The full CDR3 reads CACRAGTSYNEQFF. The V gene is TRBV30, the J gene TRBJ2-1; 8 nucleotides agree with TRBD2. The read finishes 3 residues shy of the CDR3 end, and the germline J gene is used to complete it. Unmatched junction bases numbered 7, after V lost 6 bases and J lost 3 bases. The CDR3 spans 14 residues. Looked up from germline, CDR1 is GTSNPN and CDR2 is SVGIG (reference sequence). The variable domain in full, with the rest retrieved from reference TRBV30 and TRBJ2-1, is SQTIHQWPATLVQPVGSPLSLECTVEGTSNPNLYWYRQAAGRGLQLLFYSVGIGQISSEVPQNLSASRPQDRQFILSSKKLLLSDSGFYLCACRAGTSYNEQFFGPGTRLTVL.

Regarding this clone: The read ends 3 residues early relative to the CDR3; the germline J gene fills the gap. The chain employs TRBV2 and TRBJ1-1; tentatively, D is TRBD1 (5 bases). This CDR3 has 16 residues. The germline V gene encodes CDR1 SNHLY and CDR2 FYNNEI. V lost 4 bases and J 3 bases, leaving 18 bases between the germline ends. This CDR3 is CASSADQPWGDTEAFF. The sequenced CDR3 bases are TGTGCCAGCAGTGCAGACCAGCCTTGGGGGGACACTGAA.

As to this clone: The sequenced fragment ends 3 residues before the CDR3 boundary, so the rest is inferred from the germline J gene. The chain combines TRBV19 with TRBJ2-3, with 9 bases aligning to TRBD1. The length of the CDR3 is 17 residues. Germline CDR1 is LNHDA and CDR2 is SQIVND (reference sequence). The DNA read from the CDR3 is TGTGCCAGTAGTATAATGGCCACCGGGACAGGGAATCAGCCG. Translation gives CASSIMATGTGNQP. The full CDR3 sequence reads CASSIMATGTGNQPQYF.

Of note for this clone: The sequence runs out 3 residues before the end of the CDR3; the remainder is reconstructed from the germline J gene. The V gene is TRBV18, the J gene TRBJ1-2; TRBD1 is a possible D gene (5 bases). The germline V gene encodes CDR1 KGHSH and CDR2 LQKENI. CDR3 length: 19 residues. CDR3 amino acids: CASSFVGPSGRGGNNDYTF. The sequenced part of the CDR3 DNA is TGTGCCAGCTCATTCGTCGGACCCTCAGGGCGCGGGGGGAACAATGAC.

Note on this clone: The read ends 3 residues shy of where the CDR3 ends; the end is completed using the germline J gene. The rearrangement uses TRBV6-4 and TRBJ2-1; TRBD2 matches at 8 bases. Trimming removed 4 bases from V and 7 bases from J; junction bases left unmatched: 6. CDR1 is MRHNA and CDR2 is SNTAGT in the germline V gene. This CDR3 region has 14 residues. CDR3 in amino acids: CASSVTGGVNEQFF. CDR3 DNA (partial): TGTGCCAGCAGTGTAACGGGGGGGGTTAATGAG.

This clone counts as medium-sized by frequency. The read is 3 residues too short to cover the CDR3 end, so that end is filled in from the germline J gene. The chain joins TRBV7-2 to TRBJ2-7, with TRBD2 identical over 9 bases. J gave up 3 bases and V 4 bases, and 7 bases lay outside the gene matches. Per the germline V gene, CDR1 is SGHTA and CDR2 is FQGNSA. The CDR3 is 15 residues long. The CDR3 here is CASSWSASGDYEQYF. The sequenced part of the CDR3 DNA is TGTGCCAGCAGCTGGTCTGCTAGCGGGGACTACGAG.

The CDR3 DNA, read in part, is TGTGCCAGCAGTGATGAGGGTGCTGGGGCCAACGTA. Translating gives CASSDEGAGANV. The whole CDR3 sequence reads CASSDEGAGANVLFF. The chain recombines TRBV6-1 with TRBJ1-4, with D tentatively TRBD1 (5 bases). The read comes to an end 3 residues before the CDR3 does, leaving the germline J gene to fill in the end. CDR1 is MNHNS and CDR2 is SASEGT in the germline V gene. The CDR3 has 15 amino acids.

As to this clone: The CDR3 end falls 3 residues outside the read, so it is completed with the germline J gene. V gene TRBV10-2 combines with J gene TRBJ2-2; D remains ambiguous. Trimming cost V 0 bases and J 6 bases, with 5 bases left between them. The CDR3 consists of 13 residues. Germline CDR1 WSHSY, CDR2 SAAADI. CDR3: CASSESSAGELFF. CDR3 bases read: TGCGCCAGCAGTGAGTCGTCCGCCGGGGAG.

Note on this clone: With the read ending 3 residues before the CDR3 end, the germline J gene is used to fill in that end. This rearrangement joins TRBV7-9 to TRBJ1-5; D unclear. V dropped 5 bases and J dropped 5 bases, with 10 bases sitting between them. The CDR3 runs to 13 residues. Germline CDR1 reads SEHNR; CDR2 reads FQNEAQ (reference sequence). CDR3 region: CASSLREDQPQHF. The DNA read from the CDR3 is TGTGCCAGCAGCCTAAGAGAAGATCAGCCC.

As concerns this clone: The missing CDR3 end, 3 residues past where the read stops, is filled in from the germline J gene. The chain is built from TRBV18 and TRBJ1-2; D uncertain. The CDR3 extends over 15 amino acids. The germline V gene encodes CDR1 KGHSH and CDR2 LQKENI. CDR3 DNA (partial): TGTGCCAGCTTATCTAGCGGGAGCTTCGATAATGAC. Translation: CASLSSGSFDND. The whole CDR3 sequence is CASLSSGSFDNDYTF.